The 16 T cell receptor beta chains in this list originate from one sample, sequenced in a study of T-cell reconstitution after alpha-beta-depleted transplantation in children. Unique molecular identifiers were used in preparing the TCRbeta library. TCRdb analysed the PCR reads with MiXCR anew, one entry per CDR3 protein. The table records fewer than 700,000 distinct CDR3 sequences, roughly 24% of them present only once. The sample in question was PBMCs, mostly from graft donor cells, obtained 360 days after TCRalphabeta/CD19-depleted stem cell transplant. The receptors here all came from a boy less than two years old who had a stem cell transplant for acute myeloid leukemia, so the T cells may come from the graft donor.

This clonotype has ten or more counts. The V call is TRBV12-3 or TRBV12-4, the J call TRBJ2-1; no firm D call. V dropped 7 bases and J dropped 5 bases, with 18 bases sitting between them. This CDR3 spans 15 amino acids. Here the CDR3 reads CASTPFEVLDNEQFF. CDR3 bases: TGTGCCAGCACCCCTTTCGAGGTCTTGGACAATGAGCAGTTCTTC.

This clonotype has a count of ten or more. No DNA is shown, since the ends of the CDR3 on it are uncertain; the CDR3 is the one TCRdb lists. This chain uses TRBV4-1 with TRBJ1-2; the table's D call, TRBD1, has no DNA check behind it. The germline gives CDR1 MGHRA, CDR2 YSYEKL. The CDR3 is 22 amino acids long, termini counted. The CDR3 loop is CASSQDLDGAGRYGYTFTSYTF.

This clonotype showed up many times. V usage is TRBV7-8 and J usage is TRBJ2-1; 8 nucleotides align to TRBD2. Germline trimming cut 4 bases from V and 6 bases from J; bases unmatched to any gene: 2. The CDR3 loop spans 13 amino acids. CDR1 is SGHVS and CDR2 is FQNEAQ in the germline V gene. The CDR3 DNA sequence: TGTGCCAGCAGCTCGGGACTAGGCAATGAGCAGTTCTTC. This gives the protein CASSSGLGNEQFF.

The rearrangement uses TRBV24-1 and TRBJ2-1; TRBD1 aligns across 9 bases. V lost 5 bases and J lost 6; bases outside the gene matches: 4. This CDR3 spans 14 amino acids. CDR1 is KGHDR, CDR2 SFDVKD, per germline. CDR3 protein: CATSGGQGLNEQFF. For the CDR3, the DNA is TGTGCCACCAGTGGGGGACAGGGTCTCAATGAGCAGTTCTTC.

This clonotype occurred many times. V and J are TRBV20-1 and TRBJ1-2; TRBD1 matches 10 bases. CDR3 length equals 14 residues. In germline, CDR1 is DFQATT, CDR2 SNEGSKA (reference sequence). V lost 5 bases to trimming and J lost 4 bases; unmatched junction nucleotides: 7. The chain's CDR3 is CSAPGQGFFYGYTF. CDR3 nucleotides: TGCAGTGCTCCGGGACAGGGGTTTTTCTATGGCTACACCTTC.

This clonotype has ten or more counts. The gene calls are TRBV7-9 and TRBJ2-1; D call uncertain. CDR3 size: 16 residues. Germline V CDR1 and CDR2: SEHNR, FQNEAQ (reference sequence). The V and J ends lost 5 bases and 9 bases respectively, with 23 bases between them. CDR3 nucleotides: TGTGCCAGCAGCCCGATTTCACCTGCCGGCGGTGGTGAGCAGTTCTTC. It codes for CASSPISPAGGGEQFF.

This clonotype was counted ten times or more. This rearrangement joins TRBV7-9 to TRBJ1-4; D gene ambiguous. The CDR3 is 12 amino acids. CDR1 is SEHNR and CDR2 is FQNEAQ in the germline V gene (reference sequence). Trimming stripped 2 bases from V and 11 bases from J, with 9 bases between. CDR3 region: CASSLNGWKLFF. The CDR3 coding sequence is TGTGCCAGCAGCTTAAACGGGTGGAAACTGTTTTTT.

V and J are TRBV12-3 or TRBV12-4 and TRBJ1-5, with a possible D match to TRBD1 (5 bases). V was shortened by 5 bases and J by 3 bases, with 11 bases between the two germline ends. The CDR3 is 14 amino acids. The CDR3 loop is CASSAGGANQPQHF. In DNA, the CDR3 is TGTGCCAGCAGTGCGGGAGGGGCCAATCAGCCCCAGCATTTT.

The chain has TRBV29-1 and TRBJ1-1; D gene unclear. Trimming took 3 bases from V and 0 from J, leaving 11 bases between them. Germline V gene data show CDR1 as SQVTM and CDR2 as ANQGSEA. The CDR3 extends over 14 amino acids. Here the CDR3 reads CSVDGRSMNTEAFF. Written as DNA, the CDR3 is TGCAGCGTTGACGGTCGATCGATGAACACTGAAGCTTTCTTT.

V usage is TRBV21-1 and J usage is TRBJ2-7. TRBV21-1 represents a pseudogene. The CDR3 spans 14 residues. Here the CDR3 DNA reads TGTGCCAGCAGCAAAGTCCTTCTTAATTACGAGCAGTACGTC. Translating it yields CASSKVLLNYEQYV.

This clonotype came up a few times. The J gene is TRBJ2-7, the V gene TRBV20-1, with D unresolved. Looked up from germline, CDR1 is DFQATT and CDR2 is SNEGSKA (reference sequence). The V end was cut by 3 bases, the J end by 3 bases, with 6 bases between. The CDR3 has 11 residues. The CDR3 region is CSARSFYEQYF. The DNA for the CDR3 is TGCAGTGCTAGGAGCTTCTACGAGCAGTACTTC.

This CDR3 reads CASSQRLAGADTQYF. The CDR3 region has the DNA TGCGCCAGCAGCCAACGACTAGCGGGGGCGGATACGCAGTATTTT. V and J are TRBV4-3 and TRBJ2-3, with 12 bases identical to TRBD2. There are 15 residues in the CDR3. Per germline, CDR1 LGHNA and CDR2 YSLEER. The J segment lost 6 bases and the V segment lost 2 bases, leaving 3 bases of the junction unmatched.

The sample holds many counts of this clonotype. This chain uses TRBV29-1 with TRBJ2-7; D gene unclear. The CDR3 runs 13 residues. From germline, CDR1 is SQVTM and CDR2 ANQGSEA. Trimming left V 3 bases short and J 1 base short, with 10 bases between. CDR3 residues: CSVEAHQSYEQYF. Written as DNA, the CDR3 is TGCAGCGTTGAGGCGCATCAGTCCTACGAGCAGTACTTC.

This clonotype was seen repeatedly, ten times or more. The chain joins TRBV20-1 to TRBJ2-5; the D call may be TRBD1 or TRBD2 (6 bases each). V was pared by 0 bases and J by 1 base, with 9 bases between. CDR3 length: 14 residues. Germline V gene lookup returns CDR1 DFQATT and CDR2 SNEGSKA (reference sequence). The CDR3 is CSARDWGAQETQYF. The CDR3 region has the DNA TGCAGTGCTAGAGATTGGGGGGCCCAAGAGACCCAGTACTTC.

This clonotype has at least ten counts. The rearrangement joins TRBV5-1 to TRBJ2-7; D not resolved. V was clipped by 2 bases and J by 3 bases, with 9 bases between them. CDR1 is SGHRS, CDR2 YFSETQ, per germline. The CDR3 has 13 amino acids. The CDR3 DNA is TGCGCCAGCAGCTTTTTACCCATCTACGAGCAGTACTTC. Amino acid sequence: CASSFLPIYEQYF.

The chain joins TRBV7-2 to TRBJ1-1; D remains unclear. V gave up 5 bases and J gave up 0 bases, with 16 bases separating them. Germline V gene data show CDR1 as SGHTA and CDR2 as FQGNSA. The CDR3 extends over 16 amino acids. CDR3 region: CASSPARASMNTEAFF. DNA for the CDR3: TGTGCCAGCAGCCCGGCCCGGGCCAGCATGAACACTGAAGCTTTCTTT.